Shown below are 32 T cell receptor beta chains from a single sample sequenced in a study of T cells in Graves' hyperthyroidism and ophthalmopathy. The TCR beta CDR3 regions underwent amplification using RNA transcripts as the source. The TCR CDR3 was amplified in a first-round RT-PCR using the HTBI primer set. TCRdb reprocessed the multiplex PCR reads via MiXCR and lists one record per CDR3 protein. The sample consists of 600,000 to 700,000 distinct CDR3 sequences, approximately 15% of them appearing once. The sample consisted of blood. All receptors derive from a woman aged 35 to 49 with Graves' ophthalmopathy.

At least ten counts were recorded for this clonotype. The V and J genes are TRBV7-2 and TRBJ1-1; D call uncertain. The ends were cut back, 0 bases at V and 0 bases at J, with 2 bases in the middle. The CDR3 is 13 residues long. Germline CDR1 and CDR2: SGHTA and FQGNSA. CDR3 coding DNA: TGTGCCAGCAGCTTAGCAATGAACACTGAAGCTTTCTTT. Its protein product is CASSLAMNTEAFF.

The chain employs TRBV12-3 or TRBV12-4 and TRBJ1-1; D gene ambiguous. Trimming removed 3 bases from V and 1 base from J, with 9 bases in between. This CDR3 has 14 amino acids. In nucleotides, the CDR3 is TGTGCCAGCAGTTTGATCGATCCGAACACTGAAGCTTTCTTT. The encoded protein is CASSLIDPNTEAFF.

Many counts were recorded for this clonotype. V gene TRBV5-1 combines with J gene TRBJ2-7, with D possibly being TRBD1 or TRBD2 (5 bases each). The CDR3 is 13 residues long. The V gene's germline CDR1 is SGHRS and CDR2 YFSETQ. Trimming removed 1 base at V and 6 bases at J, with 11 bases between. The CDR3 loop is CASSLMDGTEQYF. The CDR3 DNA reads TGCGCCAGCAGCTTGATGGATGGGACCGAGCAGTACTTC.

Many counts were recorded for this clonotype. The chain carries TRBV6-5 and TRBJ2-7; tentatively, D is TRBD1 (6 bases). The V gene lost 0 bases and the J gene lost 5 bases, with 14 bases spanning the gap. CDR1 is MNHEY and CDR2 is SVGAGI in the germline V gene. CDR3 size: 15 residues. The CDR3 sequence: CASSYSIQGRDEQYF. CDR3 in DNA: TGTGCCAGCAGTTACTCGATCCAGGGGCGGGACGAGCAGTACTTC.

This clonotype was seen repeatedly, ten times or more. The chain carries TRBV12-3 or TRBV12-4 and TRBJ1-1, with D possibly matching TRBD1 (6 bases). The CDR3 is 15 amino acids. Trimming removed 10 bases at V and 6 bases at J, with 24 bases between. The CDR3 coding sequence is TGTGCCACCCTCAACCGGGACAAGGAGAGGGCTGAAGCTTTCTTT. Amino acids: CATLNRDKERAEAFF.

This clonotype was found many times. The chain recombines TRBV7-9 with TRBJ2-5; TRBD2 is a possible D gene (5 bases). Germline CDR1 SEHNR, CDR2 FQNEAQ (reference sequence). The germline V and J ends were trimmed by 5 bases and 5 bases, with 18 bases remaining between them. The CDR3 runs to 15 residues. This CDR3 is CASSLGDLEGETQYF. CDR3 coding DNA: TGTGCCAGCAGCCTGGGAGATCTGGAAGGGGAGACCCAGTACTTC.

Details on this clonotype: A much bigger clone sits one base away, suggesting this may be a read error. This rearrangement joins TRBV9 to TRBJ1-2; D unresolved. Germline loops: CDR1 SGDLS, CDR2 YYNGEE. The CDR3 extends over 14 amino acids. CDR3 sequence: CASSPDGSSYGHTF. The CDR3 DNA reads TGTGCCAGCAGCCCGGACGGTTCGAGCTATGGCCACACCTTC.

This clonotype was detected ten times or more. The chain is built from TRBV28 and TRBJ2-4; D uncertain. Germline V gives CDR1 MDHEN, CDR2 SYDVKM. This CDR3 contains 14 residues. V lost 5 bases and J lost 7, with 15 bases in between. This chain's CDR3 is CASSPPTRPNIQYF. CDR3 nucleotide sequence: TGTGCCAGCAGTCCCCCCACCCGGCCTAACATTCAGTACTTC.

This chain joins TRBV2 and TRBJ2-7, with D possibly TRBD2 on 5 matching bases. Trimming pared 1 base from V and 8 bases from J, leaving 18 bases between. Germline lookup yields CDR1 SNHLY and CDR2 FYNNEI. This CDR3 comprises 15 residues. The CDR3 protein is CASSEGPEGKDQQYF. The CDR3 DNA follows: TGTGCCAGCAGTGAAGGGCCCGAGGGAAAGGACCAGCAGTACTTC.

This clonotype was counted many times. V is TRBV29-1 and J is TRBJ2-7; the D is unclear. V lost 6 bases, J lost 3 bases, and 9 bases lay in between. Per germline, CDR1 SQVTM and CDR2 ANQGSEA. The CDR3 has 11 amino acids. The CDR3 coding sequence is TGCAGCGTCCGGTTTGACTACGAGCAGTACTTC. This codes for CSVRFDYEQYF.

The chain joins TRBV12-3 or TRBV12-4 to TRBJ2-2; maybe TRBD1 (5 bases). CDR3 size: 15 residues. Trimming left V 10 bases short and J 4 bases short, with 19 bases between. CDR3 in DNA: TGTGCCACCCTGAGAAGCAGGGTGGCCACCGGGGAGCTGTTTTTT. Its translation is CATLRSRVATGELFF.

This clonotype was seen many times. This chain connects TRBV30 to TRBJ1-1, with D maybe TRBD1 (5 bases). V was cut by 7 bases and J by 0 bases, with 18 bases left in between. Looked up from germline, CDR1 is GTSNPN and CDR2 is SVGIG (reference sequence). CDR3 length: 15 residues. This CDR3 reads CASRIGASMNTEAFF. The CDR3 nucleotides are TGTGCCTCGAGAATCGGGGCTTCGATGAACACTGAAGCTTTCTTT.

This clonotype was picked up many times. In nucleotides, the CDR3 is TGCGCCAGCAGCTTGGACAGGGGGACGTTCTACGAGCAGTACTTC. Translating it yields CASSLDRGTFYEQYF. The rearrangement uses TRBV5-1 and TRBJ2-7; TRBD1 agrees at 8 bases. The CDR3 consists of 15 residues. V trimming: 0 bases; J trimming: 3 bases; junction bases outside the gene matches: 5. CDR1 and CDR2 from the germline V gene are SGHRS and YFSETQ.

The chain carries TRBV28 and TRBJ2-7, with TRBD2 matching over 11 bases. The CDR3 has 11 residues. Germline CDR1 reads MDHEN; CDR2 reads SYDVKM. V gave up 7 bases and J gave up 13 bases; unmatched junction bases: 6. Written as DNA, the CDR3 is TGTGCCAGCACAAGGGGGACTAGCGGTTACTTC. Translated: CASTRGTSGYF.

In its sample, this clonotype was seen a few times. The V call is TRBV11-2, the J call TRBJ2-3; weak D call: TRBD1 (5 bases). Per germline, CDR1 SGHAT and CDR2 FQNNGV. The CDR3 runs 16 residues. V gave up 5 bases and J gave up 2 bases, with 17 bases separating them. CDR3 sequence: CASSPLAFRATDTQYF. CDR3 bases: TGTGCCAGCAGCCCCCTCGCGTTCAGGGCCACAGATACGCAGTATTTT.

As DNA, the CDR3 is TGTGCCAGTAGTATCCCGGACAGGGGGTTCCATCAGCCCCAGCATTTT. Translated: CASSIPDRGFHQPQHF. The rearrangement joins TRBV19 to TRBJ1-5; TRBD1 aligns across 10 bases. V dropped 3 bases and J dropped 5; count of bases not matched to a gene: 7. This CDR3 is 16 amino acids long. Looked up from germline, CDR1 is LNHDA and CDR2 is SQIVND (reference sequence).

V and J are TRBV6-2 or TRBV6-3 and TRBJ2-2; 10 positions agree with TRBD1. Germline values: CDR1 MNHEY, CDR2 SVGEGT. The CDR3 has 17 residues. The J segment lost 6 bases and the V segment lost 2 bases, leaving 9 bases of the junction unmatched. The CDR3 reads CASSYVPVGQGSGELFF. CDR3 coding DNA: TGTGCCAGCAGTTACGTCCCGGTGGGACAGGGGTCCGGGGAGCTGTTTTTT.

This clonotype was counted many times. The chain has TRBV10-3 and TRBJ2-6; 7 bases fit TRBD1. Germline CDR1 ENHRY, CDR2 SYGVKD. V shed 6 bases and J 0 bases; nucleotides not matched to a gene: 11. CDR3 length: 18 amino acids. CDR3: CAIREPHRGSSGANVLTF. The CDR3 region has the DNA TGTGCCATCAGAGAGCCGCACAGGGGTAGCTCTGGGGCCAACGTCCTGACTTTC.

The table lists this clonotype with many counts. The rearrangement joins TRBV19 to TRBJ2-7; TRBD2 aligns across 9 bases. Germline-derived CDR1 and CDR2 are LNHDA and SQIVND (reference sequence). V lost 4 bases to trimming and J lost 0 bases; unmatched junction nucleotides: 10. CDR3 length equals 17 residues. CDR3 protein: CASSTQGGLASSYEQYF. CDR3 bases: TGTGCCAGTAGTACACAGGGAGGACTAGCGAGCTCCTACGAGCAGTACTTC.

This clonotype appeared many times. The V and J genes are TRBV7-9 and TRBJ2-7; D gene ambiguous. The CDR3 has 14 amino acids. CDR1 SEHNR and CDR2 FQNEAQ come from the germline V gene (reference sequence). V was trimmed by 4 bases and J by 5 bases, leaving 15 bases between them. The CDR3 nucleotides read TGTGCCAGCAGCTCCCTGGGAATCCCTAACGAGCAGTACTTC. Encoded protein: CASSSLGIPNEQYF. Drawing the rest from reference TRBV7-9 and TRBJ2-7, the complete variable domain is DTGVSQNPRHKITKRGQNVTFRCDPISEHNRLYWYRQTLGQGPEFLTYFQNEAQLEKSRLLSDRFSAERPKGSFSTLEIQRTEQGDSAMYLCASSSLGIPNEQYFGPGTRLTVT.

This clonotype showed up many times. The CDR3 sequence is CASSLAGGGYGYTF. CDR3 nucleotides: TGTGCCAGCAGCTTAGCAGGGGGGGGGTATGGCTACACCTTC. The chain uses TRBV7-8 and TRBJ1-2, with a possible D match to TRBD1 (6 bases). Per the germline V gene, CDR1 is SGHVS and CDR2 is FQNEAQ. This CDR3 has 14 residues. V dropped 0 bases and J dropped 5 bases, with 10 bases sitting between them.

The V gene is TRBV11-2, the J gene TRBJ2-2; the D gene is possibly TRBD1 (5 bases). Germline V gives CDR1 SGHAT, CDR2 FQNNGV. Trimming shortened V by 11 bases and J by 4 bases, and 14 bases separated the two germline ends. This CDR3 has 13 amino acids. DNA of the CDR3: TGTGCCGGGGCGACGTATACCACCGGGGAGCTGTTTTTT. Encoded protein: CAGATYTTGELFF.

To note about this clonotype: Because it lacks the conserved phenylalanine or tryptophan at the end, this CDR3 is likely a read error. The DNA is omitted, as the CDR3 cannot be located on it reliably, and the CDR3 follows TCRdb's listing. The chain has TRBV5-3 and TRBJ2-7; the listed D gene, TRBD2, was not tested against the DNA. TRBV5-3 is assigned to the ORF class and has an uncertain function. The CDR3 has 9 amino acids, counting both end residues. CDR3 sequence: CASTPGLAG.

The chain carries TRBV7-2 and TRBJ2-5, with TRBD2 matching 9 bases. J lost 4 bases, V lost 5 bases, and 5 bases had no gene match. CDR3 size: 14 residues. CDR1 is SGHTA, CDR2 FQGNSA, per germline. In nucleotides, the CDR3 is TGTGCCAGCAGCACGGGACTAGCATCAGAGACCCAGTACTTC. It is translated as CASSTGLASETQYF.

This clonotype was recorded many times. This rearrangement joins TRBV10-2 to TRBJ1-5; 8 positions match TRBD1. V lost 6 bases and J lost 6; bases outside the gene matches: 7. Germline assignment: CDR1 WSHSY and CDR2 SAAADI. The CDR3 is 14 residues long. DNA for the CDR3: TGCGCCAGCAGGACCGGGACAGGAGGTCAGCCCCAGCATTTT. Its protein is CASRTGTGGQPQHF.

This clonotype was seen many times. The CDR3 DNA sequence: TGTGCCAGCAGGCGGGACAGGCAAAACTATGGCTACACCTTC. Its protein is CASRRDRQNYGYTF. The chain has TRBV12-3 or TRBV12-4 and TRBJ1-2, with 8 bases fitting TRBD1. This CDR3 region has 14 residues. V trimming: 6 bases; J trimming: 2 bases; junction bases outside the gene matches: 5.

Concerning this clonotype: A much larger clone is a single base away; this may be a read error. The rearrangement uses TRBV24-1 and TRBJ1-6, with 10 bases that match TRBD1. The ends lost 5 bases at V and 10 bases at J; junction bases unmatched: 13. CDR1 and CDR2 (germline): KGHDR, SFDVKD. The CDR3 consists of 17 residues. For the CDR3, the DNA is TGTGCCACCAGTGGTGTCCGGGACAGGGGCAGGAGGTCACCCCTCCACTTT. It codes for CATSGVRDRGRRSPLHF.

This clonotype was picked up many times. The chain uses TRBV12-3 or TRBV12-4 and TRBJ1-1; possible D gene TRBD1, 5 bases. This CDR3 spans 14 amino acids. The V end lost 3 bases, the J end lost 2 bases, and 10 bases lay between the germline ends. The DNA for the CDR3 is TGTGCCAGCAGTTTTAGGGACGCCAACACTGAAGCTTTCTTT. It codes for CASSFRDANTEAFF.

In its sample, this clonotype was seen many times. The chain joins TRBV10-3 to TRBJ1-2; maybe TRBD1 (6 bases). Germline CDR1 and CDR2: ENHRY and SYGVKD. CDR3 length: 15 amino acids. V was pared by 0 bases and J by 5 bases, with 13 bases between. As DNA, the CDR3 is TGTGCCATCAGTGAGTCGAGGTACAGGGAGTATGGCTACACCTTC. This codes for CAISESRYREYGYTF.

This clonotype was observed a few times. This chain joins TRBV7-3 and TRBJ2-5; the D is unclear. CDR1 is SGHTA, CDR2 FQGTGA, per germline. The CDR3 length is 14 residues. V gave up 5 bases and J gave up 5 bases, with 15 bases separating them. CDR3 amino acids: CASSRHPSAETQYF. The DNA for the CDR3 is TGTGCCAGCAGCCGACACCCAAGCGCGGAGACCCAGTACTTC.

This clonotype occurred many times. The V and J genes are TRBV20-1 and TRBJ1-2, with D tentatively TRBD1 (6 bases). There are 12 residues in the CDR3. Trimming shortened V by 8 bases and J by 8 bases, and 18 bases separated the two germline ends. Germline CDR1 DFQATT, CDR2 SNEGSKA (reference sequence). The CDR3 bases are TGCAGTACCTACACGGGGGCGGAAGGCTACACCTTC. It specifies CSTYTGAEGYTF.

This rearrangement joins TRBV15 to TRBJ1-2, with D possibly being TRBD1 (6 bases). Germline V CDR1 and CDR2: LNHNV, YYDKDF (reference sequence). V was trimmed by 0 bases and J by 4 bases, leaving 15 bases between them. The CDR3 has 16 amino acids. The CDR3 DNA sequence: TGTGCCACCAGCAGAGATCGCCAGGGGCTGGGCTATGGCTACACCTTC. Protein: CATSRDRQGLGYGYTF.